This TCR beta chain was observed in a study of control samples from healthy donors and cancer patients. As regards this clone: Other DNA sequences in the same sample also yield this CDR3.

Data came from immunoSEQ multiplex PCR; TCRdb stores just in-frame clones and leaves some out. The table has 150,000 to 180,000 clones, about 94% seen once. The sample was blood. The source of this sequence is a man aged 35 to 55 in good health.

The DNA for the CDR3 is TGCGCCAGCACGGGGGAACGCTATGGCTACACCTTC. This encodes CASTGERYGYTF. The J gene is TRBJ1-2, the V gene TRBV10-2, with TRBD1 as a possible D gene (5 bases). The germline V gene has CDR1 WSHSY and CDR2 SAAADI. The CDR3 is 12 amino acids. V shed 7 bases and J shed 4 bases, with 10 bases lying between them.